This TCR beta chain was sequenced in a study of vaccination and CD4 T cells after COVID-19. In the study overall: Roughly 10 convalescent patients had mild and one had severe PCR-confirmed SARS-CoV-2 disease. Some control cultures received a CEFX pool, which served as the positive control. Others received an HIV-1 Nef pool or no peptide.

This sample's treatment: approximately 11-day PBMC culture with coronavirus spike peptide pools or control peptides (ViraFEST assay). This CDR3 region has 14 residues. The ends were cut back, 4 bases at V and 2 bases at J, with 11 bases in the middle. The germline V gene encodes CDR1 MNHEY and CDR2 SVGAGI. The Oncomine TCR Beta short-read assay sequenced DNA from cultured CD4+ T cells. Cultured CD4+ T cells were the source of extracted genomic DNA. TCRdb analysed the PCR reads with MiXCR anew, one entry per CDR3 protein. The table shows 9,500 to 15,000 distinct CDR3 sequences, with around 60% occurring only once. Concerning this clonotype itself: Its antigen is not known.

This sequence originates from a human donor who had recovered from COVID-19. The sequenced sample was CD4+ T cells from blood, cultured in vitro. The J gene is TRBJ2-5, the V gene TRBV6-5; weak D call: TRBD2 (5 bases). CDR3 loop: CASSSRLKQETQYF. The CDR3 DNA follows: TGTGCCAGCAGTTCTAGACTAAAACAAGAGACCCAGTACTTC.